The 27 T cell receptor beta chains listed next were all sequenced from one sample in a study of HIV-infected patients and healthy controls. cDNA was made from approximately 0.55 ug RNA using alpha and beta constant primers. Each of the alpha and beta chains got its own library through chain-specific third strand synthesis with indices. TCRdb itself ran the 5' RACE reads through MiXCR, one entry per CDR3 protein. This table has approximately 10,000 distinct CDR3 sequences, roughly 8% appearing once. Whole blood was used without fractionation, so all unsorted peripheral T cells were included. Specimen: blood, collected before antiretroviral therapy. The receptor source for this set is an adult with HIV infection. The donor label of this sample is uncertain.

The gene calls are TRBV19 and TRBJ2-7; 9 nucleotides match TRBD1. V trimming: 5 bases; J trimming: 1 base; junction bases outside the gene matches: 6. The CDR3 covers 15 residues. Germline V gene sequence: CDR1 LNHDA, CDR2 SQIVND (reference sequence). CDR3 loop: CASSDDRGISYEQYF. In DNA form, the CDR3 reads TGTGCCAGTAGTGACGACAGGGGGATTTCCTACGAGCAGTACTTC.

This clonotype was observed at least ten times. The chain carries TRBV5-6 and TRBJ2-3; 7 bases map to TRBD1. Unmatched junction bases numbered 10, after V lost 0 bases and J lost 6 bases. From germline, CDR1 is SGHDT and CDR2 YYEEEE. The length of the CDR3 is 16 residues. The CDR3 DNA sequence: TGTGCCAGCAGCTTGGTGGACAGGTCAATTGTGGATACGCAGTATTTT. Translation gives CASSLVDRSIVDTQYF. The whole variable domain, filled in from reference TRBV5-6 and TRBJ2-3, reads DAGVTQSPTHLIKTRGQQVTLRCSPKSGHDTVSWYQQALGQGPQFIFQYYEEEERQRGNFPDRFSGHQFPNYSSELNVNALLLGDSALYLCASSLVDRSIVDTQYFGPGTRLTVL.

The chain uses TRBV6-1 and TRBJ2-3; no clear D gene. Germline V CDR1 and CDR2: MNHNS, SASEGT. This CDR3 contains 14 residues. V lost 1 base to trimming and J lost 8 bases, with 13 bases between them. The CDR3 nucleotides are TGTGCCAGCAGTGAAGGAGGCAACAGACCTACGCAGTATTTT. This translates into CASSEGGNRPTQYF.

This clonotype was detected ten times or more. In DNA form, the CDR3 reads TGTGCCAGCATTGGTAGGGGGAACTATGGCTACACCTTC. The encoded protein is CASIGRGNYGYTF. This chain links TRBV6-5 with TRBJ1-2; D might be TRBD1 (6 bases). CDR3 length: 13 amino acids. The V gene's germline CDR1 is MNHEY and CDR2 SVGAGI. Trimming stripped 7 bases from V and 2 bases from J, with 11 bases between.

This sequence joins TRBV6-5 and TRBJ2-6; D gene uncertain. The length of the CDR3 is 14 residues. Germline V gives CDR1 MNHEY, CDR2 SVGAGI. V dropped 5 bases and J dropped 1 base, with 6 bases sitting between them. This CDR3 reads CASSPFSGANVLTF. CDR3 nucleotide sequence: TGTGCCAGCAGTCCTTTTTCTGGGGCCAACGTCCTGACTTTC.

Many counts were recorded for this clonotype. The chain carries TRBV3-1 and TRBJ2-3, with D tentatively TRBD2 (7 bases). This CDR3 comprises 16 residues. CDR1 is LGHDT and CDR2 is YNNKEL in the germline V gene (reference sequence). V was cut by 1 base and J by 7 bases, with 18 bases left in between. DNA for the CDR3: TGTGCCAGCAGCCAAGGAAGGGGGGGGGCCGGGTATACGCAGTATTTT. Translation: CASSQGRGGAGYTQYF.

The table lists this clonotype with many counts. V usage is TRBV2 and J usage is TRBJ1-1; unclear D gene. This CDR3 is built from 15 residues. Trimming stripped 8 bases from V and 1 base from J, with 17 bases between. CDR1 is SNHLY, CDR2 FYNNEI, per germline. The CDR3 sequence is CASLEAPQRNTEAFF. The CDR3 DNA reads TGTGCCAGCTTGGAGGCCCCACAAAGGAACACTGAAGCTTTCTTT. The full variable domain, with the rest looked up from reference TRBV2 and TRBJ1-1, is EPEVTQTPSHQVTQMGQEVILRCVPISNHLYFYWYRQILGQKVEFLVSFYNNEISEKSEIFDDQFSVERPDGSNFTLKIRSTKLEDSAMYFCASLEAPQRNTEAFFGQGTRLTVV.

This clonotype appeared many times. V gene TRBV7-9 combines with J gene TRBJ1-1; D uncertain. CDR1 and CDR2 from the germline V gene are SEHNR and FQNEAQ (reference sequence). The CDR3 covers 15 residues. Trimming stripped 2 bases from V and 7 bases from J, with 17 bases between. CDR3 protein: CASSLRPSPNGEAFF. The CDR3 bases are TGTGCCAGCAGCTTAAGGCCAAGTCCAAATGGTGAAGCTTTCTTT.

This clonotype was found many times. The chain links TRBV27 to TRBJ1-5; perhaps TRBD1 as D (5 bases). V was clipped by 5 bases and J by 6 bases, with 14 bases between them. Germline V gene lookup returns CDR1 MNHEY and CDR2 SMNVEV (reference sequence). This CDR3 is 14 amino acids long. The CDR3 reads CASSGTGGSQPQHF. The CDR3 bases are TGTGCCAGCAGTGGGACTGGGGGGAGTCAGCCCCAGCATTTT.

This clonotype was picked up many times. DNA of the CDR3: TGTGCCAGCAGCCAAATTAGGGGCACCGGGGAGCTGTTTTTT. Translation: CASSQIRGTGELFF. V gene TRBV3-1 combines with J gene TRBJ2-2; D is possibly TRBD1 (5 bases). Germline assignment: CDR1 LGHDT and CDR2 YNNKEL (reference sequence). Trimming removed 2 bases from V and 4 bases from J, with 8 bases in between. The CDR3 is 14 amino acids.

Relative to its sample, this clonotype is medium-sized (0.01 to 0.1%). The V gene is TRBV5-6, the J gene TRBJ2-3, with TRBD2 matching over 9 bases. The junction had 10 bases not matched to a gene; V was cut back by 3 bases and J by 2 bases. Germline loops: CDR1 SGHDT, CDR2 YYEEEE. There are 17 residues in the CDR3. The CDR3, as DNA: TGTGCCAGCAGCTGGGCGGTCCAGCGGGGGGTCACAGATACGCAGTATTTT. This codes for CASSWAVQRGVTDTQYF.

A few counts support this clonotype. Because the CDR3's place on the DNA is in doubt, the DNA is left out and the CDR3 is given as listed by TCRdb. This CDR3 reads CASSSSVIGAEAFF. The V and J genes are TRBV6-9 and TRBJ1-1. Including both end residues, the CDR3 is 14 amino acids long. Germline V gene sequence: CDR1 MNHGY, CDR2 SVAAGI.

This clonotype was observed many times. The J gene is TRBJ2-7, the V gene TRBV5-1; D is undetermined. The CDR3 totals 13 residues. V lost 4 bases and J 4 bases, leaving 12 bases between the germline ends. Germline CDR1 reads SGHRS; CDR2 reads YFSETQ. Here the CDR3 DNA reads TGCGCCAGCAGCATCCAGACGGATTACGAGCAGTACTTC. It yields the protein CASSIQTDYEQYF.

This clonotype appeared a single time. This may stem from a read error, because a much larger clone lies one nucleotide away. J is TRBJ2-1 and V is TRBV28; 9 bases agree with TRBD1. Per germline, CDR1 MDHEN and CDR2 SYDVKM. The length of the CDR3 is 14 residues. J lost 3 bases, V lost 11 bases, and 8 bases had no gene match. The CDR3 DNA reads as TGTGCCGGCGGTCAGGGACAGGGCTACAATGAGCAGTTCTTC. Translating gives CAGGQGQGYNEQFF.

This clonotype has ten or more counts. The rearrangement uses TRBV20-1 and TRBJ2-1; 8 nucleotides agree with TRBD2. The CDR3 has 15 amino acids. Germline V CDR1 and CDR2: DFQATT, SNEGSKA (reference sequence). V was pared by 5 bases and J by 9 bases, with 15 bases of the junction left unmatched. This chain's CDR3 is CSAPGGGQRPTEQFF. The CDR3 DNA reads as TGCAGTGCTCCCGGGGGGGGGCAGCGTCCTACTGAGCAGTTCTTC.

This clonotype was seen repeatedly, ten times or more. This chain links TRBV6-6 with TRBJ1-4; 7 nucleotides agree with TRBD1. Germline CDR1 and CDR2: MNHNY and SVGAGI (reference sequence). The CDR3 extends over 19 amino acids. Trimming at V came to 0 bases and at J to 0 bases, leaving 10 bases not matched to a gene. CDR3 DNA: TGTGCCAGCAGTTACTCCAGACAGGGAGGGGTTGCAACTAATGAAAAACTGTTTTTT. This encodes CASSYSRQGGVATNEKLFF.

This clonotype was observed at least ten times. V and J are TRBV10-1 and TRBJ2-2; D ambiguous. Trimming left V 3 bases short and J 4 bases short, with 6 bases between. The CDR3 runs to 13 residues. Germline CDR1 reads WNHNN; CDR2 reads SYGVQD (reference sequence). Here the CDR3 DNA reads TGCGCCAGCAGTGACTACGGCACCGGGGAGCTGTTTTTT. It encodes CASSDYGTGELFF.

The CDR3 region has the DNA TGTGCCAGCCGGACCGGGACAGGGGCGTCCGAGCAGTACTTC. It yields the protein CASRTGTGASEQYF. The chain carries TRBV27 and TRBJ2-7; the match to TRBD1 covers 10 bases. CDR3 length equals 14 residues. The V gene's germline CDR1 is MNHEY and CDR2 SMNVEV (reference sequence). V shed 8 bases, J shed 6 bases, and the junction held 10 bases outside the gene matches.

The V gene is TRBV10-1, the J gene TRBJ2-3; 10 positions match TRBD2. The junction had 8 bases not matched to a gene; V was cut back by 9 bases and J by 5 bases. This CDR3 comprises 14 residues. Germline V lookup: CDR1 WNHNN, CDR2 SYGVQD (reference sequence). The CDR3 DNA sequence: TGCGCCAGACCAAGCGGGGGGGCAAAAGATACGCAGTATTTT. It yields the protein CARPSGGAKDTQYF.

The rearrangement joins TRBV27 to TRBJ2-7; 8 nucleotides line up with TRBD1. V dropped 5 bases and J dropped 10; count of bases not matched to a gene: 10. Germline CDR1 and CDR2: MNHEY and SMNVEV (reference sequence). The CDR3 loop spans 13 amino acids. The CDR3 nucleotides read TGTGCCAGCAGTGTGACCTCAGGGGGCCCCCAGTACTTC. Translated: CASSVTSGGPQYF.

This clonotype has a handful of counts. This chain links TRBV5-1 with TRBJ1-4; 7 bases match TRBD1. Trimming took 0 bases from V and 4 from J; bases not matched to a gene: 6. This CDR3 is built from 16 residues. Germline V gene data show CDR1 as SGHRS and CDR2 as YFSETQ. The CDR3 DNA reads as TGCGCCAGCAGCTTGGTCGGAGGGGGCCTTAATGAAAAACTGTTTTTT. Encoded protein: CASSLVGGGLNEKLFF.

The chain employs TRBV3-1 and TRBJ2-1; D perhaps matches TRBD1 (7 bases). This CDR3 comprises 16 residues. Germline V lookup: CDR1 LGHDT, CDR2 YNNKEL (reference sequence). Trimming took off 2 bases at V and 5 bases at J, with 16 bases between the two ends. The CDR3 bases are TGTGCCAGCAGCCAATCGGCAGGGGGGATCCACAATGAGCAGTTCTTC. Translated: CASSQSAGGIHNEQFF.

Many counts were recorded for this clonotype. The chain recombines TRBV3-1 with TRBJ2-3; D gene unclear. The CDR3 is 14 residues long. Germline V gene data show CDR1 as LGHDT and CDR2 as YNNKEL (reference sequence). V gave up 5 bases and J gave up 0 bases, with 9 bases separating them. CDR3 loop: CASSSRSSTDTQYF. CDR3 coding DNA: TGTGCCAGCAGCTCGCGGAGTAGCACAGATACGCAGTATTTT.

This clonotype occurred many times. The V and J genes are TRBV4-1 and TRBJ2-1, with 10 nucleotides matching TRBD2. CDR3 length equals 17 residues. Germline trimming cut 0 bases from V and 10 bases from J; bases unmatched to any gene: 12. Germline CDR1 and CDR2: MGHRA and YSYEKL. In DNA, the CDR3 is TGCGCCAGCAGCCAAGACCCCGGGACTAGCGTCCGAAACGAGCAGTTCTTC. As protein: CASSQDPGTSVRNEQFF.

The chain has TRBV20-1 and TRBJ2-7; 7 positions agree with TRBD2. This CDR3 is 15 amino acids long. With V trimmed by 4 bases and J by 2 bases, 11 bases remained unmatched. Germline CDR1 reads DFQATT; CDR2 reads SNEGSKA (reference sequence). The CDR3 region has the DNA TGCAGTGCTACCCCTTTAGCGGGCGATGCCTACGAGCAGTACTTC. Its translation: CSATPLAGDAYEQYF.

The rearrangement links TRBV10-3 to TRBJ2-2, with D possibly called TRBD1 or TRBD2 (5 bases each). V lost 6 bases and J lost 3, with 14 bases in between. The CDR3 covers 15 residues. The germline gives CDR1 ENHRY, CDR2 SYGVKD. The CDR3 bases are TGTGCCATCAGCTGGGAGACGACAGACACCGGGGAGCTGTTTTTT. Translated: CAISWETTDTGELFF.

This clonotype showed up many times. This chain uses TRBV30 with TRBJ1-1; weak D call: TRBD1 (5 bases). Looked up from germline, CDR1 is GTSNPN and CDR2 is SVGIG (reference sequence). The CDR3 has 12 amino acids. Deletions cut 3 bases from V and 1 base from J, with 6 bases between. The CDR3 DNA sequence: TGTGCCTGGAGCAGGGAGAACACTGAAGCTTTCTTT. Translated: CAWSRENTEAFF. The full variable domain, rest sourced from reference TRBV30 and TRBJ1-1, is SQTIHQWPATLVQPVGSPLSLECTVEGTSNPNLYWYRQAAGRGLQLLFYSVGIGQISSEVPQNLSASRPQDRQFILSSKKLLLSDSGFYLCAWSRENTEAFFGQGTRLTVV.